The TCR beta chain described here comes from a study of blood T cell repertoires in COVID-19. At the level of the study: Sample material is recorded as cDNA or gDNA derived from T cells, B-cell-depleted T cells, or PBMCs.

Trimming left V 3 bases short and J 3 bases short, with 14 bases between. From germline, CDR1 is LGHNA and CDR2 YNFKEQ. The CDR3 has 15 residues. In the study's own analysis: Counts of nucleated cells, estimated from reference gene primer amplification, were obtained. The table came from immunoSEQ multiplex PCR; TCRdb's copy has only in-frame clones and leaves some out. D and trimming were read from the DNA, whereas the V and J calls and clone size are those reported in that table. The table has roughly 220,000 clones, 84% seen once. This TCR came from a woman in her 30s who had recovered from COVID-19. Sequences were obtained from peripheral blood. This rearrangement joins TRBV4-2 to TRBJ2-5; D might be TRBD2 (6 bases). DNA for the CDR3: TGTGCCAGCAGCCACACCGGGACTGCTAAAGAGACCCAGTACTTC. This codes for CASSHTGTAKETQYF.